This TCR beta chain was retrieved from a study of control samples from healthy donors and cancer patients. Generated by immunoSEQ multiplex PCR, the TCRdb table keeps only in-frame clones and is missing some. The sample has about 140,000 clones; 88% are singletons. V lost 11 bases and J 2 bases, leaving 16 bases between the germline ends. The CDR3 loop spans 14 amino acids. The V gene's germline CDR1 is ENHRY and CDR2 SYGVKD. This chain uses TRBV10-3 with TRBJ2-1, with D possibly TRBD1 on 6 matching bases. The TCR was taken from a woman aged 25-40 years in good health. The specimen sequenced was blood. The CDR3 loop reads CAANRDTAYNEQFF. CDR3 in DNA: TGTGCCGCGAACCGGGACACCGCCTACAATGAGCAGTTCTTC.